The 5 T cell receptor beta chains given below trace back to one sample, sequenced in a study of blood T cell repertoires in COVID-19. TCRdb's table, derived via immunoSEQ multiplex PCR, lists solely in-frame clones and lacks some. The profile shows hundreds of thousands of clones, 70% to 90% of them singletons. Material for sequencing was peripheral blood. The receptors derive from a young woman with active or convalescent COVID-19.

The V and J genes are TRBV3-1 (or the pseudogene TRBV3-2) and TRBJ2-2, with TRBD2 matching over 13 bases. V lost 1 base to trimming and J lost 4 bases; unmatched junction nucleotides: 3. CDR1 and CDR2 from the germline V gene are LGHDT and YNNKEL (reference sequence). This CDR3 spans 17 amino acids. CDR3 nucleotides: TGTGCCAGCAGCCAAGGCGGACTAGCGGGGGTCACCGGGGAGCTGTTTTTT. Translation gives CASSQGGLAGVTGELFF.

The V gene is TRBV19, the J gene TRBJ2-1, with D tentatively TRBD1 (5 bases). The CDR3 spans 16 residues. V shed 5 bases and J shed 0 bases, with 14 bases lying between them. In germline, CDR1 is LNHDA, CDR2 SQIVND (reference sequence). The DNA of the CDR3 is TGTGCCAGTAGTCCGAAGACAGTGGGCTCCTACAATGAGCAGTTCTTC. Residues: CASSPKTVGSYNEQFF.

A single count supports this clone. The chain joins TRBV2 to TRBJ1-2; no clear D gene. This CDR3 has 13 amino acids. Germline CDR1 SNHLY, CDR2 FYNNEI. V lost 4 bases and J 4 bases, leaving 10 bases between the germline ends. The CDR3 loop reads CASSVRLSYGYTF. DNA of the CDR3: TGTGCCAGCAGTGTGAGACTCAGCTATGGCTACACCTTC.

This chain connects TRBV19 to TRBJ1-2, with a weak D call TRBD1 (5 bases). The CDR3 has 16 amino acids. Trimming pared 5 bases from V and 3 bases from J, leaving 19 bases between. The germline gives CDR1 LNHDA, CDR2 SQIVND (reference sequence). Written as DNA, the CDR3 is TGTGCCAGTAGTTTTAACTCGGACATCGGATACTATGGCTACACCTTC. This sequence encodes CASSFNSDIGYYGYTF.

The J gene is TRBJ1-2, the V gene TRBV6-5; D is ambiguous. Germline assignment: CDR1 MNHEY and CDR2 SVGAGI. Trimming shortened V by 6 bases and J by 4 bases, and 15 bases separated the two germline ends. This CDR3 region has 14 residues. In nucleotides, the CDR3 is TGTGCCAGCAGAGCTCGCGGGGAGCCCTATGGCTACACCTTC. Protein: CASRARGEPYGYTF.